The 17 T cell receptor beta chains below come from one sample, sequenced in a study of T-cell memory formation after mild COVID-19 (dated by TCRdb to about 2021). Library preparation was by 5' RACE. The sample was run on an Illumina NovaSeq 6000. TCRdb itself trimmed the public reads at Q25 with fastp, ran MiXCR and retained productive beta chains. Rows with one shared CDR3 protein collapse into an entry with the most common genes and DNA. In this sample the table shows under 600,000 distinct CDR3 sequences, about a fifth of which occur a single time. The ten biggest clones cover 7% to 9% of the sample. Sequenced material: PBMCs or a T cell subset sorted from them (not recorded which). All receptors derive from an adult woman who had mild COVID-19 (a few samples of this study predate the infection). The sample titles of this study are shuffled in the database, so cell type and time point are left out; the donor was told from shared clones.

The chain combines TRBV5-1 with TRBJ2-5, with unresolved D. Looked up from germline, CDR1 is SGHRS and CDR2 is YFSETQ. V lost 4 bases and J 0 bases, leaving 13 bases between the germline ends. This CDR3 region has 15 residues. The CDR3 coding sequence is TGCGCCAGCAGCGATCAAGCCTTGTACCAAGAGACCCAGTACTTC. This gives the protein CASSDQALYQETQYF.

This clonotype came up a few times. The V call is TRBV29-1, the J call TRBJ1-5; no reliable D call. This CDR3 is 16 amino acids long. Germline CDR1 reads SQVTM; CDR2 reads ANQGSEA. Trimming left V 7 bases short and J 7 bases short, with 26 bases between. CDR3 nucleotides: TGCAGCGCCGCCAATGTCTCCGGGAGCCGAAGACAGCCCCAGCATTTT. It codes for CSAANVSGSRRQPQHF.

This clonotype came up a few times. V usage is TRBV4-1 and J usage is TRBJ2-3, with a possible D match to TRBD1 (5 bases). Germline V gene lookup returns CDR1 MGHRA and CDR2 YSYEKL. V lost 1 base and J lost 2, with 7 bases in between. The CDR3 is 14 amino acids. The CDR3 sequence is CASSQVRATDTQYF. For the CDR3, the DNA is TGCGCCAGCAGCCAAGTCAGGGCCACAGATACGCAGTATTTT.

The chain recombines TRBV20-1 with TRBJ2-1, with 10 bases that match TRBD2. CDR1 is DFQATT and CDR2 is SNEGSKA in the germline V gene (reference sequence). The CDR3 runs to 15 residues. The junction had 11 bases not matched to a gene; V was cut back by 8 bases and J by 4 bases. CDR3 amino acids: CSSDPGLALYNEQFF. The CDR3 DNA follows: TGCAGTTCCGACCCGGGACTAGCGCTATACAATGAGCAGTTCTTC.

This clonotype was picked up a small number of times. V gene TRBV5-1 combines with J gene TRBJ2-7, with 13 bases fitting TRBD2. Germline loops: CDR1 SGHRS, CDR2 YFSETQ. The CDR3 runs to 15 residues. With V trimmed by 6 bases and J by 2 bases, 5 bases remained unmatched. The CDR3 loop is CASKGLAGTPYEQYF. CDR3 bases: TGCGCCAGCAAGGGACTAGCGGGGACCCCCTACGAGCAGTACTTC.

The J gene is TRBJ1-3, the V gene TRBV2; no firm D call. Deletions cut 5 bases from V and 0 bases from J, with 8 bases between. There are 14 residues in the CDR3. Germline CDR1 reads SNHLY; CDR2 reads FYNNEI. The CDR3 spells CASSPPYSGNTIYF. As DNA, the CDR3 is TGTGCCAGCAGTCCCCCTTACTCTGGAAACACCATATATTTT.

The chain is built from TRBV12-3 or TRBV12-4 and TRBJ2-1; 13 bases fit TRBD2. V was clipped by 5 bases and J by 10 bases; unmatched bases: 11. The CDR3 extends over 16 amino acids. DNA for the CDR3: TGTGCCAGCAGTCTACTAGCGGGGGGGCCTGGGGTCGAGCAGTTCTTC. The encoded protein is CASSLLAGGPGVEQFF.

The chain joins TRBV5-1 to TRBJ2-2, with 10 positions matching TRBD2. Germline values: CDR1 SGHRS, CDR2 YFSETQ. There are 17 residues in the CDR3. J lost 1 base, V lost 3 bases, and 6 bases had no gene match. CDR3 residues: CASSYLTSGKNTGELFF. The CDR3 coding sequence is TGCGCCAGCAGCTACTTAACTAGCGGGAAGAACACCGGGGAGCTGTTTTTT.

This clonotype came up a few times. The rearrangement uses TRBV4-2 and TRBJ2-1, with D possibly TRBD2 on 6 matching bases. This CDR3 comprises 17 residues. Per germline, CDR1 LGHNA and CDR2 YNFKEQ. V lost 0 bases to trimming and J lost 2 bases, with 14 bases between them. As DNA, the CDR3 is TGTGCCAGCAGCCAAGATATTGGCCTAGCGACCTACAATGAGCAGTTCTTC. Protein: CASSQDIGLATYNEQFF.

This clonotype was picked up many times. The genes are TRBV27 and TRBJ2-4; D not certain. CDR3 length equals 16 residues. The germline gives CDR1 MNHEY, CDR2 SMNVEV (reference sequence). V lost 10 bases, J lost 2 bases, and 21 bases lay in between. The DNA of the CDR3 is TGTGCCACCAGAGATTATTCTGGTTTGACCAAAAACATTCAGTACTTC. This sequence encodes CATRDYSGLTKNIQYF.

V is TRBV6-5 and J is TRBJ2-3; 11 bases are a match to TRBD1. V shed 8 bases and J 5 bases; nucleotides not matched to a gene: 3. Looked up from germline, CDR1 is MNHEY and CDR2 is SVGAGI. This CDR3 contains 13 residues. CDR3 region: CASRTGGVDTQYF. In nucleotides, the CDR3 is TGTGCCAGCCGGACAGGGGGCGTAGATACGCAGTATTTT.

The rearrangement uses TRBV30 and TRBJ2-2, with D possibly being TRBD1 (6 bases). Trimming stripped 2 bases from V and 5 bases from J, with 12 bases between. Germline V gene data show CDR1 as GTSNPN and CDR2 as SVGIG (reference sequence). This CDR3 has 14 residues. Here the CDR3 reads CAWSLQGITGELFF. The CDR3 DNA reads as TGTGCCTGGAGTCTGCAGGGGATAACCGGGGAGCTGTTTTTT.

This clonotype was seen only a few times. The genes are TRBV5-1 and TRBJ2-1, with TRBD2 matching 10 bases. The CDR3 contains 17 residues. The germline V gene has CDR1 SGHRS and CDR2 YFSETQ. The V segment lost 4 bases and the J segment 5 bases; nucleotides outside the gene matches: 12. The DNA for the CDR3 is TGCGCCAGCAGCCCTTGGGTTCTAGCGGGAGCTAACAATGAGCAGTTCTTC. Translating gives CASSPWVLAGANNEQFF.

The chain joins TRBV6-6 to TRBJ2-2, with 11 positions matching TRBD1. J was trimmed by 7 bases and V by 2 bases; bases with no gene match: 6. The CDR3 spans 16 residues. Germline V gene sequence: CDR1 MNHNY, CDR2 SVGAGI (reference sequence). CDR3: CASSYPGTGGHGELFF. The CDR3 bases are TGTGCCAGCAGTTACCCGGGGACAGGGGGTCACGGGGAGCTGTTTTTT.

The chain has TRBV30 and TRBJ1-1; no reliable D call. The CDR3 has 13 residues. Germline V gene lookup returns CDR1 GTSNPN and CDR2 SVGIG (reference sequence). V lost 3 bases and J lost 1, with 9 bases in between. CDR3 protein: CAWSGLRNTEAFF. The CDR3 nucleotides are TGTGCCTGGAGCGGGTTGAGGAACACTGAAGCTTTCTTT.

This clonotype was observed a few times. The V gene is TRBV27, the J gene TRBJ1-1, with 9 bases fitting TRBD1. The CDR3 extends over 15 amino acids. Germline lookup yields CDR1 MNHEY and CDR2 SMNVEV (reference sequence). V was clipped by 5 bases and J by 4 bases; unmatched bases: 8. Here the CDR3 reads CASSTSGTGSTEAFF. In nucleotides, the CDR3 is TGTGCCAGCAGTACCTCCGGGACAGGGAGCACTGAAGCTTTCTTT.

The V gene is TRBV7-9, the J gene TRBJ1-2; D possibly corresponds to TRBD1 (5 bases). V lost 7 bases and J lost 4, with 13 bases in between. The germline V gene has CDR1 SEHNR and CDR2 FQNEAQ (reference sequence). This CDR3 has 13 amino acids. The CDR3 region has the DNA TGTGCCAGCACCCCGTGGGGGGGCTATGGCTACACCTTC. Translated, it gives CASTPWGGYGYTF.